This T cell receptor beta chain appears in the sequencing data of a study of CD8 T cells in ankylosing spondylitis. A remark on this clonotype: Its antigen remains unidentified.

The CDR3 is made up of 16 amino acids. Germline lookup yields CDR1 KGHDR and CDR2 SFDVKD. The V segment lost 3 bases and the J segment 1 base; nucleotides outside the gene matches: 4. Making the TCR beta libraries involved quantitative 5'-RACE with molecular barcodes. TCRdb passed the 5' RACE reads through MiXCR, listing each CDR3 protein once. The sample holds about 450,000 distinct CDR3 sequences, roughly 26% seen once. The study's findings and limits: In the blood and synovial fluid of reactive arthritis, some motif variants had been previously reported. Peripheral blood held disease-linked clones only at relatively low frequency, and these were CD8+. Within ankylosing spondylitis blood, a TCR beta motif made up of eight or nine highly homologous variants appeared to be characteristic.

This rearrangement joins TRBV24-1 to TRBJ2-2, with 7 bases that match TRBD1. The sequencing sample was made of blood, either unsorted or a sorted T cell fraction (not recorded which). The receptor was derived from a male donor with ankylosing spondylitis. DNA of the CDR3: TGTGCCACCAGTGATCAGACAGGGCGGAACACCGGGGAGCTGTTTTTT. As protein: CATSDQTGRNTGELFF.